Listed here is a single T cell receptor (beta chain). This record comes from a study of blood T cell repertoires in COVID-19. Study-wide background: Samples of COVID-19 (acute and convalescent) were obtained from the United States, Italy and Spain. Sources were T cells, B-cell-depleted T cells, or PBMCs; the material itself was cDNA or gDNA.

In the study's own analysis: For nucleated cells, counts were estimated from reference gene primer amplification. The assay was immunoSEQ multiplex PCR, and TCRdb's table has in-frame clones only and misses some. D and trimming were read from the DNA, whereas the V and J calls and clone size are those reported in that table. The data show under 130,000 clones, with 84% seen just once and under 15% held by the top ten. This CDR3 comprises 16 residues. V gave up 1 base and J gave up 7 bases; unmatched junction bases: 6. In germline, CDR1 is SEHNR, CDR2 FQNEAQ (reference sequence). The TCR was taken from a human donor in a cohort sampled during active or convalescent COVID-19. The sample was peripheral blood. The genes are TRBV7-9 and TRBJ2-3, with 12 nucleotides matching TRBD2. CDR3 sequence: CASSLVASGGAYTQYF. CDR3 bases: TGTGCCAGCAGCTTAGTAGCTAGCGGGGGGGCTTATACGCAGTATTTT.